This TCR beta chain was sequenced during a study of blood T cell repertoires in COVID-19. Looking at the study overall: Samples of COVID-19 (acute and convalescent) were obtained from the United States, Italy and Spain.

V lost 5 bases to trimming and J lost 0 bases, with 11 bases between them. The germline V gene encodes CDR1 SGHRS and CDR2 YFSETQ. The CDR3 runs 14 residues. This clone was observed once. Under the authors' procedure: Amplifying reference gene primers gave estimates of nucleated cell counts. Repertoires were generated with immunoSEQ multiplex PCR, while TCRdb's copy carries only in-frame clones and drops some. V and J calls and clone size are as listed in that table; D and trimming were resolved from the DNA. The table has some 390,000 clones, around nine tenths seen once; the top ten hold 3%. The receptor was derived from a human donor in a cohort sampled during active COVID-19. The gene calls are TRBV5-1 and TRBJ1-1; a possible D gene is TRBD1 (6 bases). Sequencing used peripheral blood. CDR3 coding DNA: TGCGCCAGCAGGTCCCAGGGGATGAACACTGAAGCTTTCTTT. It specifies CASRSQGMNTEAFF.